The following is a TCR beta chain sequence with its context. Profiling relied on immunoSEQ multiplex PCR, and the TCRdb table lists in-frame clones only, not all of them. Altogether 65,000 to 70,000 clones are present, about 90% being singletons, with the ten largest covering about 3%. These data come from a study of cytomegalovirus exposure and HLA in healthy donors. The length of the CDR3 is 13 residues. Trimming stripped 4 bases from V and 5 bases from J, with 9 bases between. Looked up from germline, CDR1 is SGHTA and CDR2 is FQGNSA. The sequencing sample was made of PBMCs. The rearrangement links TRBV7-2 to TRBJ1-5; D is possibly TRBD1 (5 bases). The source is a man aged 18 to 29 in good health and CMV-seronegative. CDR3 coding DNA: TGTGCCAGCAGCTCCAGGGTTTATCAGCCCCAGCATTTT. This gives the protein CASSSRVYQPQHF.